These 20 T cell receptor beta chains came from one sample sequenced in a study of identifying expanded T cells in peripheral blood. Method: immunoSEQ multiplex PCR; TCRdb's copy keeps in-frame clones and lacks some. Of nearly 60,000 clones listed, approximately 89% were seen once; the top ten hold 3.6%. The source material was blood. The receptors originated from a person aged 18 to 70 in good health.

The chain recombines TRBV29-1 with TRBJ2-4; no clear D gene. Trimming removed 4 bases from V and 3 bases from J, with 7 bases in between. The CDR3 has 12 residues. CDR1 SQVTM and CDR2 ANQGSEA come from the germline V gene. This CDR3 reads CSVGVGKNIQYF. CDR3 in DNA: TGCAGCGTTGGGGTGGGCAAAAACATTCAGTACTTC.

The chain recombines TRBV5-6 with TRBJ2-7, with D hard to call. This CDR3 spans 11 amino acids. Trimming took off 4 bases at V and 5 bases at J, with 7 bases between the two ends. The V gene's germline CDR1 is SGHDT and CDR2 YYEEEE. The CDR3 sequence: CASSHLNEQYF. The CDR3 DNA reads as TGTGCCAGCAGCCACCTCAACGAGCAGTACTTC.

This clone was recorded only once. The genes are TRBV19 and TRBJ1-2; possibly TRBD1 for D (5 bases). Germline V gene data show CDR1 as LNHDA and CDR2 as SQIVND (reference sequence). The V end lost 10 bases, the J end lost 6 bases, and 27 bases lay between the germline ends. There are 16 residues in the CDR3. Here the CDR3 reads CATLTGTGPKEDGYTF. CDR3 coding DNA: TGTGCCACCCTTACAGGAACGGGGCCAAAAGAGGATGGCTACACCTTC. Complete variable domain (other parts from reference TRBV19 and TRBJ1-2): DGGITQSPKYLFRKEGQNVTLSCEQNLNHDAMYWYRQDPGQGLRLIYYSQIVNDFQKGDIAEGYSVSREKKESFPLTVTSAQKNPTAFYLCATLTGTGPKEDGYTFGSGTRLTVV.

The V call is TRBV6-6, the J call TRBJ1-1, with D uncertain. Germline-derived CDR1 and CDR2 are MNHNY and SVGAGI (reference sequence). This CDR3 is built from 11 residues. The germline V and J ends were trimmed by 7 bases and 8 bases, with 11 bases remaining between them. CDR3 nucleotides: TGTGCCAGCATCGAACTCCCGGAAGCTTTCTTT. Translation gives CASIELPEAFF.

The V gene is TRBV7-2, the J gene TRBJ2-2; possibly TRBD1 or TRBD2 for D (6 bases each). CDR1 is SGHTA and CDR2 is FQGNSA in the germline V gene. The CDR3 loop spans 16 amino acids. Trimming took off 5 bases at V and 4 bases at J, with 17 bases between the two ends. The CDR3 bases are TGTGCCAGCAGCCCAGGTGGGGGGCTAGGCACCGGGGAGCTGTTTTTT. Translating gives CASSPGGGLGTGELFF.

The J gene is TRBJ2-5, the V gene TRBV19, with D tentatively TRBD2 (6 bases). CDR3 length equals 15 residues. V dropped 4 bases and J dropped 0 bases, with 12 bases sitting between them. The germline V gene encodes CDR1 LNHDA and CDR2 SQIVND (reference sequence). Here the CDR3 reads CASSTTGRNQETQYF. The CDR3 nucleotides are TGTGCCAGTAGTACTACCGGGAGAAACCAAGAGACCCAGTACTTC.

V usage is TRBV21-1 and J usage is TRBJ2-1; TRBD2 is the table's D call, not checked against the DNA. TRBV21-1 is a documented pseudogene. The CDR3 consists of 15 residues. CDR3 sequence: CASSKSPGLDNEQFF. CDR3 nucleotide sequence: TGTGCCAGCAGCAAATCGCCGGGACTAGACAATGAGCAGTTCTTC.

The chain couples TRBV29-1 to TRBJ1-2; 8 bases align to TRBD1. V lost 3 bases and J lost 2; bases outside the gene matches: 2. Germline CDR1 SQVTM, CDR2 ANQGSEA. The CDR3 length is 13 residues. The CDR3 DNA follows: TGCAGCGTTGACAGGGGGCCGAACTATGGCTACACCTTC. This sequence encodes CSVDRGPNYGYTF. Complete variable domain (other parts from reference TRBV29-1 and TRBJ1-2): SAVISQKPSRDICQRGTSLTIQCQVDSQVTMMFWYRQQPGQSLTLIATANQGSEATYESGFVIDKFPISRPNLTFSTLTVSNMSPEDSSIYLCSVDRGPNYGYTFGSGTRLTVV.

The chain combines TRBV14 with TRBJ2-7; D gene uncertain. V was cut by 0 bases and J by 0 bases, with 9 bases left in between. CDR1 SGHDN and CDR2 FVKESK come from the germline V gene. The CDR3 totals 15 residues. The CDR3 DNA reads TGTGCCAGCAGCCAAGATCCCGGCCCCTCCTACGAGCAGTACTTC. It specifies CASSQDPGPSYEQYF.

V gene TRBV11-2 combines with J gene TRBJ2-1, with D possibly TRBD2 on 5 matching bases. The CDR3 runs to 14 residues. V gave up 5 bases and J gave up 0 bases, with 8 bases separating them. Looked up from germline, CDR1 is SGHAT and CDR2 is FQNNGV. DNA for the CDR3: TGTGCCAGCAGCCGGGATCCCTCCTACAATGAGCAGTTCTTC. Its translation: CASSRDPSYNEQFF.

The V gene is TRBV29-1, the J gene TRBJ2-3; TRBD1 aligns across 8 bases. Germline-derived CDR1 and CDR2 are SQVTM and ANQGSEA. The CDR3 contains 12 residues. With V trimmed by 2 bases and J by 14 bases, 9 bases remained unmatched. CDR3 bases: TGCAGCGTTGAACGGGGACAGGTCTCCGGGTATTTT. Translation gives CSVERGQVSGYF.

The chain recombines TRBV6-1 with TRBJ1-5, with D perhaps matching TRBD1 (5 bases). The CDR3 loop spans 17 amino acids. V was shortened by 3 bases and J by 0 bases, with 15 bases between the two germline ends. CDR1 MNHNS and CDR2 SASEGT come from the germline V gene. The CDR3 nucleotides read TGTGCCAGCAGTGAGAGACAGCCAATGCATAGCAATCAGCCCCAGCATTTT. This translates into CASSERQPMHSNQPQHF.

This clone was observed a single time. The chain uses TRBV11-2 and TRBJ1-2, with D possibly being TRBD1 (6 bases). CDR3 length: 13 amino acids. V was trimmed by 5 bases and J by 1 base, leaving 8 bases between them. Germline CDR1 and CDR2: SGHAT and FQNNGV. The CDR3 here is CASSPDSNYGYTF. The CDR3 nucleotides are TGTGCCAGCAGCCCGGACAGTAACTATGGCTACACCTTC. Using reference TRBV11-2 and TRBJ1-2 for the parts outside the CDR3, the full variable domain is EAGVAQSPRYKIIEKRQSVAFWCNPISGHATLYWYQQILGQGPKLLIQFQNNGVVDDSQLPKDRFSAERLKGVDSTLKIQPAKLEDSAVYLCASSPDSNYGYTFGSGTRLTVV.

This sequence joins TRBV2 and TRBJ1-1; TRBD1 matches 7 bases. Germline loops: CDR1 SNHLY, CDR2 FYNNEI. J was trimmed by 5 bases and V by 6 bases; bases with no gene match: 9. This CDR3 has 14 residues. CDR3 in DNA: TGTGCCAGCAGAGGCTCAGGGGGTTGGACTGAAGCTTTCTTT. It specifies CASRGSGGWTEAFF. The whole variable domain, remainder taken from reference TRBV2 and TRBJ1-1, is EPEVTQTPSHQVTQMGQEVILRCVPISNHLYFYWYRQILGQKVEFLVSFYNNEISEKSEIFDDQFSVERPDGSNFTLKIRSTKLEDSAMYFCASRGSGGWTEAFFGQGTRLTVV.

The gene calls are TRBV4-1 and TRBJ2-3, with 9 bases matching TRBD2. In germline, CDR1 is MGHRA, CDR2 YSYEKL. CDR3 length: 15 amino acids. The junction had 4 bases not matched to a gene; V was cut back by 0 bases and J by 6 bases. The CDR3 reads CASSQERAGGDTQYF. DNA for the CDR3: TGCGCCAGCAGCCAAGAGAGAGCGGGGGGTGATACGCAGTATTTT.

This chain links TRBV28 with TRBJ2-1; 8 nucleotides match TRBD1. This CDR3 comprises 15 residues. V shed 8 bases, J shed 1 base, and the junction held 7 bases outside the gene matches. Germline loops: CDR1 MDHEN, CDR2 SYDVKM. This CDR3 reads CASLDRVTSYNEQFF. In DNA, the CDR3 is TGTGCCAGCCTGGACAGGGTGACGTCCTACAATGAGCAGTTCTTC.

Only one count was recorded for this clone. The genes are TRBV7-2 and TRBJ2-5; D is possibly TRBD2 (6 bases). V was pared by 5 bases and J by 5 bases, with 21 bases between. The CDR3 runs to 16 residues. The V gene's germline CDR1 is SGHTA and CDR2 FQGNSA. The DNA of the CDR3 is TGTGCCAGCAGCGCCAATAGCGGATCTAACGGGGAGACCCAGTACTTC. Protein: CASSANSGSNGETQYF.

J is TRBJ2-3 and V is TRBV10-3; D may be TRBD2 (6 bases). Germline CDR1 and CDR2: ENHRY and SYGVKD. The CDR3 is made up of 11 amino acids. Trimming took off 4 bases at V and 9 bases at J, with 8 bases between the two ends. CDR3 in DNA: TGTGCCATCAGTGGGGGGGACACGCAGTATTTT. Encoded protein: CAISGGDTQYF.

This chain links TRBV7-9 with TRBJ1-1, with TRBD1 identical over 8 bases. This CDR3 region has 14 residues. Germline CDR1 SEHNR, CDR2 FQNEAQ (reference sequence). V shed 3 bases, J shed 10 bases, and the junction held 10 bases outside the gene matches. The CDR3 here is CASSLQGASSGAFF. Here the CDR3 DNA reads TGTGCCAGCAGCTTGCAGGGGGCCTCCTCGGGAGCTTTCTTT.

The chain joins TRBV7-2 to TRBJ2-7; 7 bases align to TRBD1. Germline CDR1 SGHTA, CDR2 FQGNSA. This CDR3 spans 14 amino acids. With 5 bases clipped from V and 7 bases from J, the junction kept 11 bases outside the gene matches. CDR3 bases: TGTGCCAGCAGCCCACAGGGGCCCTTCATGGAGCAGTACTTC. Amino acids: CASSPQGPFMEQYF.